What follows are 9 T cell receptor beta chains derived from one specimen sequenced in a study of cytomegalovirus exposure and HLA in healthy donors. PCR was performed using 60 Vbeta and 13 Jbeta primers. Using immunoSEQ multiplex PCR, the repertoire was profiled, and TCRdb retains in-frame clones only, with some absent. This repertoire shows approximately 160,000 clones, 80% found once; its top ten account for approximately 9.8%. Sequenced sample: PBMCs. The receptor source for this set is a man aged 18 to 35 in good health and CMV-seropositive.

As DNA, the CDR3 is TGTGCCAGCAGCCGGATAGGGGGACGATATGAGCAGTTCTTC. Its protein product is CASSRIGGRYEQFF. The V and J genes are TRBV25-1 and TRBJ2-1; D might be TRBD1 (6 bases). Germline CDR1 MGHDK, CDR2 SYGVNS. V shed 6 bases and J shed 8 bases, with 17 bases lying between them. This CDR3 region has 14 residues.

The chain joins TRBV6-5 to TRBJ2-4; D is possibly TRBD1 (5 bases). The CDR3 spans 15 residues. V was shortened by 10 bases and J by 0 bases, with 16 bases between the two germline ends. The germline gives CDR1 MNHEY, CDR2 SVGAGI. The CDR3 sequence is CATSPGRLAKNIQYF. In DNA form, the CDR3 reads TGTGCCACCTCCCCAGGGCGTCTAGCCAAAAACATTCAGTACTTC.

CDR3 sequence: CASSLFGVPYEQYF. The CDR3 coding sequence is TGTGCCAGCAGCTTATTCGGGGTCCCCTACGAGCAGTACTTC. This chain links TRBV11-2 with TRBJ2-7; possible D gene TRBD2, 5 bases. From germline, CDR1 is SGHAT and CDR2 FQNNGV. There are 14 residues in the CDR3. The V and J ends lost 2 bases and 2 bases respectively, with 10 bases between them.

The V and J genes are TRBV18 and TRBJ1-5, with a weak D call TRBD1 (5 bases). The V gene lost 8 bases and the J gene lost 3 bases, with 11 bases spanning the gap. The CDR3 is made up of 13 amino acids. The germline V gene has CDR1 KGHSH and CDR2 LQKENI. CDR3 loop: CASTDSYNQPQHF. CDR3 in DNA: TGTGCCAGCACCGACAGCTACAATCAGCCCCAGCATTTT.

This clone occurred once. CDR3 loop: CASRQYRGRDYEQYF. CDR3 nucleotides: TGTGCCAGCAGACAATACAGGGGACGGGACTACGAGCAGTACTTC. V is TRBV27 and J is TRBJ2-7; TRBD1 matches at 7 bases. V lost 6 bases, J lost 3 bases, and 11 bases stayed unmatched. Germline CDR1 MNHEY, CDR2 SMNVEV (reference sequence). The CDR3 extends over 15 amino acids.

This clone occurred a few times. The chain carries TRBV5-1 and TRBJ2-7; a weak D match, TRBD1 (5 bases). Germline V gene sequence: CDR1 SGHRS, CDR2 YFSETQ. CDR3 size: 13 residues. Trimming cost V 4 bases and J 6 bases, with 14 bases left between them. CDR3 protein: CASSDWWGAEQYF. CDR3 coding DNA: TGCGCCAGCAGCGATTGGTGGGGCGCCGAGCAGTACTTC.

This chain uses TRBV7-9 with TRBJ1-4, with 8 bases fitting TRBD1. With 1 base clipped from V and 6 bases from J, the junction kept 1 base outside the gene matches. This CDR3 spans 14 amino acids. Per the germline V gene, CDR1 is SEHNR and CDR2 is FQNEAQ (reference sequence). CDR3 bases: TGTGCCAGCAGCTTAGGGACAGGGCATGAAAAACTGTTTTTT. It translates to CASSLGTGHEKLFF.

The chain employs TRBV6-1 and TRBJ2-1, with 10 positions matching TRBD2. Germline assignment: CDR1 MNHNS and CDR2 SASEGT. This CDR3 has 14 residues. The junction had 11 bases not matched to a gene; V was cut back by 4 bases and J by 14 bases. For the CDR3, the DNA is TGTGCCAGCAGTGCCGAGCGGGAGGGCCAAAAAAAGTTCTTC. Translation gives CASSAEREGQKKFF.

The chain recombines TRBV18 with TRBJ2-2; no firm D call. The V gene's germline CDR1 is KGHSH and CDR2 LQKENI. V shed 5 bases and J shed 1 base, with 11 bases lying between them. The CDR3 covers 15 residues. The CDR3 nucleotides are TGTGCCAGCTCAACCACGCTCGGGAACACCGGGGAGCTGTTTTTT. Translated: CASSTTLGNTGELFF.